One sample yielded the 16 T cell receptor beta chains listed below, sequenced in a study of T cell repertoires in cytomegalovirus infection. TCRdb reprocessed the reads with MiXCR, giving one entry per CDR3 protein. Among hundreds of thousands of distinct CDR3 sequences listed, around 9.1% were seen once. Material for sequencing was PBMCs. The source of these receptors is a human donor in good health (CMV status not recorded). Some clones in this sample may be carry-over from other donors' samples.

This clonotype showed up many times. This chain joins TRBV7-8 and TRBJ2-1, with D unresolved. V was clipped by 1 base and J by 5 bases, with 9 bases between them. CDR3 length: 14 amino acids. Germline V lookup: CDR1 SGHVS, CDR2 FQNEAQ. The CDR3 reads CASSLGTANNEQFF. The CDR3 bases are TGTGCCAGCAGCTTAGGTACAGCAAACAATGAGCAGTTCTTC.

For the CDR3, the DNA is TGTGCCAGCAGTTTTACAGGGAGAACTGAAGCTTTCTTT. Protein sequence: CASSFTGRTEAFF. The rearrangement joins TRBV28 to TRBJ1-1, with D tentatively TRBD1 (6 bases). There are 13 residues in the CDR3. CDR1 is MDHEN, CDR2 SYDVKM, per germline. The V gene lost 3 bases and the J gene lost 5 bases, with 10 bases spanning the gap.

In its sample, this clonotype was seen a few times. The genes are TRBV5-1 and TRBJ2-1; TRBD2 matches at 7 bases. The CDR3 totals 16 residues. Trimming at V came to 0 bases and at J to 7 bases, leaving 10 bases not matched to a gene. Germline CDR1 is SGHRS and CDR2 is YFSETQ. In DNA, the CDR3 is TGCGCCAGCAGCTTGGGGGGCGGGGGAAGCGGTAATGAGCAGTTCTTC. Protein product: CASSLGGGGSGNEQFF. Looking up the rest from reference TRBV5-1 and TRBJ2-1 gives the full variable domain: KAGVTQTPRYLIKTRGQQVTLSCSPISGHRSVSWYQQTPGQGLQFLFEYFSETQRNKGNFPGRFSGRQFSNSRSEMNVSTLELGDSALYLCASSLGGGGSGNEQFFGPGTRLTVL.

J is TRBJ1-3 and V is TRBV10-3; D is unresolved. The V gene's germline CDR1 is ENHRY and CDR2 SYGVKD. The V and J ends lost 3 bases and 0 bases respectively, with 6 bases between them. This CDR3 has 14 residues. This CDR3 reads CAISETLSGNTIYF. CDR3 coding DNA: TGTGCCATCAGTGAAACGCTCTCTGGAAACACCATATATTTT.

CDR3 nucleotide sequence: TGTGCCAGCAGCGTAGCTCTACTAGCGGGGGGGCCTGGAGATACGCAGTATTTT. Protein sequence: CASSVALLAGGPGDTQYF. This sequence joins TRBV9 and TRBJ2-3; 13 positions match TRBD2. The V gene end was trimmed by 0 bases and the J gene end by 5 bases; junction bases not matched to a gene: 9. This CDR3 is 18 amino acids long. The germline V gene has CDR1 SGDLS and CDR2 YYNGEE.

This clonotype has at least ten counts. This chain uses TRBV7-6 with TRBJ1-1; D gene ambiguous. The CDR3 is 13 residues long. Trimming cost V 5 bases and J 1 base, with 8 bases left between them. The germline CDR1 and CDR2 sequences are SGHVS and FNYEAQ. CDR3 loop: CASSITRNTEAFF. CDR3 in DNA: TGTGCCAGCAGCATTACAAGGAACACTGAAGCTTTCTTT. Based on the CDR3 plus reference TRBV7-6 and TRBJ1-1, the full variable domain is GAGVSQSPRYKVTKRGQDVALRCDPISGHVSLYWYRQALGQGPEFLTYFNYEAQQDKSGLPNDRFSAERPEGSISTLTIQRTEQRDSAMYRCASSITRNTEAFFGQGTRLTVV.

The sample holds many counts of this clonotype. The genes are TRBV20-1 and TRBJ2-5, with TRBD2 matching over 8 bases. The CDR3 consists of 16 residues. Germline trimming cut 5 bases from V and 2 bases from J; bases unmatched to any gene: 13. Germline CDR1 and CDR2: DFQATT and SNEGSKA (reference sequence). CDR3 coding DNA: TGCAGTGCTTTGCGGCGGACTAGCCTACATCAAGAGACCCAGTACTTC. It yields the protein CSALRRTSLHQETQYF.

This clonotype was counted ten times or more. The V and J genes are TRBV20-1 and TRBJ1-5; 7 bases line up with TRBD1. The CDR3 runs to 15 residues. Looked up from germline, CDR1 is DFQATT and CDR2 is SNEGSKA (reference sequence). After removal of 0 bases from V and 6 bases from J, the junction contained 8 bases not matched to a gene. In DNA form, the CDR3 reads TGCAGTGCTAGAGATAGGAGGGGGCAAGGTCAGCCCCAGCATTTT. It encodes CSARDRRGQGQPQHF.

For the CDR3, the DNA is TGTGCCAGCAGTTACTCAGCAGCCTACAATGAGCAGTTCTTC. Encoded protein: CASSYSAAYNEQFF. The chain couples TRBV6-2 or TRBV6-3 to TRBJ2-1; D gene uncertain. Per the germline V gene, CDR1 is MNHEY and CDR2 is SVGEGT. This CDR3 has 14 amino acids. Trimming took 0 bases from V and 2 from J, leaving 5 bases between them.

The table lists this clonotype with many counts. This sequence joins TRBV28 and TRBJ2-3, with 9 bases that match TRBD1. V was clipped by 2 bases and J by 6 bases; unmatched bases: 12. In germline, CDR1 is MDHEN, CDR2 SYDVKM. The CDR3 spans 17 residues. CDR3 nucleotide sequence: TGTGCCAGCAGTTTAGAACCGGGACAGGGATCACGGGATACGCAGTATTTT. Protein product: CASSLEPGQGSRDTQYF.

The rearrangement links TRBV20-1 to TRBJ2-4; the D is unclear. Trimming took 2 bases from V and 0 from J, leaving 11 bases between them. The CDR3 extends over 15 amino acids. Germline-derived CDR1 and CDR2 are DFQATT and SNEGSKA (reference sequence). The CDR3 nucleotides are TGCAGTGCTAGACCCCTTGAGTTAGCCAAAAACATTCAGTACTTC. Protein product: CSARPLELAKNIQYF.

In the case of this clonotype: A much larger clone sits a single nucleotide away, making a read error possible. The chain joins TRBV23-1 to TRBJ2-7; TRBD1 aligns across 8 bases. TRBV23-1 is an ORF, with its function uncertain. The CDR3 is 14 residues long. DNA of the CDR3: TGCGCCGGACACGGGACAGGAAAGTACTACGATCAGTACTTC. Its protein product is CAGHGTGKYYDQYF.

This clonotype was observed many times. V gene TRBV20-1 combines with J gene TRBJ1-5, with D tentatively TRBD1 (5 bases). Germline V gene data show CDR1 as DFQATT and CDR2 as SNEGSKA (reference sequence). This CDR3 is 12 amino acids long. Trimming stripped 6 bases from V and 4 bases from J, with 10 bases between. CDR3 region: CSATGGNQPQHF. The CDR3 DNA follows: TGCAGTGCCACCGGGGGTAATCAGCCCCAGCATTTT.

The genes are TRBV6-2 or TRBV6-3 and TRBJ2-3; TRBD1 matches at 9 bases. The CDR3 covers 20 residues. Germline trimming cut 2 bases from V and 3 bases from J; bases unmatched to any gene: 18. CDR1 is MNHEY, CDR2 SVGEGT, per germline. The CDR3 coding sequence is TGTGCCAGCAGTTACCCGGGCCGGCCGGGACAGGGAATGGGGACAGATACGCAGTATTTT. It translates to CASSYPGRPGQGMGTDTQYF.

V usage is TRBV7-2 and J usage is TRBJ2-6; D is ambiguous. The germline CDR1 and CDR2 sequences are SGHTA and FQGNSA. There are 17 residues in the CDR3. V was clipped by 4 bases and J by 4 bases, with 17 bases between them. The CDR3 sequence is CASSSQRMGYGANVLTF. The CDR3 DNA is TGTGCCAGCAGCTCCCAAAGGATGGGGTACGGGGCCAACGTCCTGACTTTC.

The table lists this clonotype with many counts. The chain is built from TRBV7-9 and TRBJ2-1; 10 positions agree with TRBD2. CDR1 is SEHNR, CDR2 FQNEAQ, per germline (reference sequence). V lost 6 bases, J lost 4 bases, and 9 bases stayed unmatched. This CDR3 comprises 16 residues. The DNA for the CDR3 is TGTGCCAGCAGTTCCCGGACTAGCGGAAGATACAATGAGCAGTTCTTC. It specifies CASSSRTSGRYNEQFF.